This T cell receptor beta chain was recovered during a study of T cells in tumors after PD-1 blockade. Study-wide context: Each patient got pembrolizumab 200 mg every 3 weeks or cemiplimab 350 mg every 2 weeks. Some patients also took daily vismodegib 150 mg during anti-PD-1 treatment.

The CDR3 runs to 14 residues. V was shortened by 6 bases and J by 6 bases, with 14 bases between the two germline ends. Germline lookup yields CDR1 KGHSH and CDR2 LQKENI. Repertoires were generated with immunoSEQ multiplex PCR, while TCRdb's copy carries only in-frame clones and drops some. The sample includes some 48,000 clones, 60% to 80% of them seen just once. Input was about 616 ng to 6,500 ng of genomic DNA from tumor or blood. The TCR originated in a human donor with basal cell carcinoma. The source material was PBMCs, sampled before anti-PD-1 treatment. The chain combines TRBV18 with TRBJ2-2; no clear D. This CDR3 reads CASSPRGSPGELFF. In nucleotides, the CDR3 is TGTGCCAGCTCCCCAAGAGGCAGCCCCGGGGAGCTGTTTTTT.